The sequence of this T cell receptor (beta chain) was determined in a study of blood T cell repertoires in COVID-19. The germline CDR1 and CDR2 sequences are MNHNS and SASEGT. This CDR3 has 16 amino acids. V lost 0 bases, J lost 7 bases, and 15 bases lay in between. The protocol was immunoSEQ multiplex PCR, while the TCRdb copy is restricted to in-frame clones and leaves out a portion. The table has tens of thousands of clones, about nine tenths seen once. The TCR was taken from a male donor with acute or convalescent COVID-19. V and J are TRBV6-1 and TRBJ1-4, with D possibly being TRBD1 (5 bases). The sample taken for sequencing was peripheral blood. This CDR3 is CASSEAPARDAEKLFF. CDR3 coding DNA: TGTGCCAGCAGTGAAGCGCCGGCCAGGGATGCTGAAAAACTGTTTTTT.